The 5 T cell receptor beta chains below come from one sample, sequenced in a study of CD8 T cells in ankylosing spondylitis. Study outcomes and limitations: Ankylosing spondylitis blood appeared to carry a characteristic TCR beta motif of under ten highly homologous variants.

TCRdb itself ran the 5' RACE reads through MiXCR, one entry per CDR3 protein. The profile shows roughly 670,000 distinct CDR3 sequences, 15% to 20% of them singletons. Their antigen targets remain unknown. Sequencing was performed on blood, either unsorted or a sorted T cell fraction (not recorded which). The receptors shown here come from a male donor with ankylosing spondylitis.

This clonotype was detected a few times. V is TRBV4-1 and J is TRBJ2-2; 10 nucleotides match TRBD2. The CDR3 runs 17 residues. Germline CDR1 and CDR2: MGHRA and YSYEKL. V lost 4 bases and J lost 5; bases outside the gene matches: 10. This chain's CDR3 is CASSRALAGMGTGELFF. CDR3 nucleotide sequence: TGCGCCAGCAGCCGGGCACTAGCGGGGATGGGGACCGGGGAGCTGTTTTTT.

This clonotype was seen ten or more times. CDR3 nucleotide sequence: TGCAGTGCTAGAGATGGGCAGGGTTATAGCAATCAGCCCCAGCATTTT. Residues: CSARDGQGYSNQPQHF. The chain couples TRBV20-1 to TRBJ1-5; weak D call: TRBD1 (5 bases). The V gene lost 0 bases and the J gene lost 0 bases, with 12 bases spanning the gap. Per the germline V gene, CDR1 is DFQATT and CDR2 is SNEGSKA (reference sequence). The CDR3 totals 16 residues.

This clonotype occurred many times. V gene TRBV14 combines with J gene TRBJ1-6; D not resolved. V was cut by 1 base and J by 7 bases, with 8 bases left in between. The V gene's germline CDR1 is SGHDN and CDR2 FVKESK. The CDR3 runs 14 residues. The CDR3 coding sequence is TGTGCCAGCAGCCAAGTAGGGAAGAATTCACCCCTCCACTTT. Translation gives CASSQVGKNSPLHF.

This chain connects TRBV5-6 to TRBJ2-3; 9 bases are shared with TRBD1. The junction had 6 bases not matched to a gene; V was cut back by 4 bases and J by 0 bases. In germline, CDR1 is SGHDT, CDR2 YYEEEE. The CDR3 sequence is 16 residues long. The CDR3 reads CASSDRDRESTDTQYF. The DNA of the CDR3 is TGTGCCAGCAGCGACCGGGACAGGGAAAGCACAGATACGCAGTATTTT.

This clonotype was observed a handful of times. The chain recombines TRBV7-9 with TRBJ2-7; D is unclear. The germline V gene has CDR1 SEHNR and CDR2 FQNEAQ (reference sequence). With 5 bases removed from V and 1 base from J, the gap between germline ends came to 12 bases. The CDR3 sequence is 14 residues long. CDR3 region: CASSQNGPSYEQYF. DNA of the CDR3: TGTGCCAGCAGCCAGAACGGACCATCCTACGAGCAGTACTTC.